This T cell receptor (beta chain) came from a study of CD8+CD57+ T cells in acquired aplastic anemia. Study-wide points: The same twenty-nine CD8+ CDR3 sequences occurred in patients and in controls. No significant difference in CD8+ Simpson's diversity was found between patients and controls.

Before being chosen for sequencing, patients had shown CD8+CD57+ cell expansion by flow cytometry. The table lists this clonotype with a few counts. The target antigen is unknown. This CDR3 region has 16 residues. J lost 1 base, V lost 4 bases, and 9 bases had no gene match. Germline V CDR1 and CDR2: LNHNV, YYDKDF (reference sequence). Profiles of TCR beta VDJ and CDR3 were generated from a genomic DNA template. One entry per CDR3 protein, called by TCRdb with MiXCR from the reads. The data contain over 150,000 distinct CDR3 sequences, approximately 52% of them seen just once; the ten biggest clones take up about 12%.

The clonotype was recovered from a human donor with aplastic anemia. The V gene is TRBV15, the J gene TRBJ2-5; TRBD1 agrees at 7 bases. What was sequenced was sorted CD4+, CD8+, or CD8+CD57+ T cells (not recorded which) from PBMCs. CDR3 region: CATSKGADRVQETQYF. The CDR3 bases are TGTGCCACCAGCAAGGGGGCCGACAGGGTCCAAGAGACCCAGTACTTC.